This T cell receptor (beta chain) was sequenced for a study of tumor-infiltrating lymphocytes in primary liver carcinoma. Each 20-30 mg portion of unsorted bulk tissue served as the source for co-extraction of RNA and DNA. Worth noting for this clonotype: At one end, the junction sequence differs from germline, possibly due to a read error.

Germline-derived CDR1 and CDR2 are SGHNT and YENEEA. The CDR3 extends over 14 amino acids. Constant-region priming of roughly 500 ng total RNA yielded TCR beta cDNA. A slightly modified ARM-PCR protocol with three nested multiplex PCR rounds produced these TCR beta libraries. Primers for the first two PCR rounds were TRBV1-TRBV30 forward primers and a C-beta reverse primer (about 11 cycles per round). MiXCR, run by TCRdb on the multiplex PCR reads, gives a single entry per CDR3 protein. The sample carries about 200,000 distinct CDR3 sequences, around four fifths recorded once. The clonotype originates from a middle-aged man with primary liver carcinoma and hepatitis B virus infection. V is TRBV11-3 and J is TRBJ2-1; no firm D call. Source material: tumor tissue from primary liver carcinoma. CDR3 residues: CANSSGVSNNEQFF. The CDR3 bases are TGTGCCAACAGCTCTGGCGTCTCGAACAATGAGCAGTTCTTC.